This is a list of T cell receptor beta chains from one sample in a study of Ad26.COV2.S vaccination and SARS-CoV-2 variants. TCRdb's table, derived via immunoSEQ multiplex PCR, lists solely in-frame clones and lacks some. The data hold about 420,000 clones, with 88% observed a single time. The source material was peripheral blood, sampled in a trial of Ad26.COV2.S vaccine versus placebo. These TCRs come from a person between 18 and 65 years old who received the Ad26.COV2.S COVID-19 vaccine or a placebo. CDR3s include the opening cysteine and the closing phenylalanine or tryptophan. Each record gives: D gene, V gene, clone size, J gene, CDR3 protein, CDR3 DNA. The D gene is left open where the match is weak. Expanded clones get a size class; other rows say once, few or many, or leave the size out.

TRBD1,TRBV28,.,TRBJ2-3,CASSFYLGQEGGDTQYF,TGTGCCAGCAGTTTCTACTTGGGACAGGAGGGTGGGGATACGCAGTATTTT
.,TRBV5-1,.,TRBJ2-1,CASSAWTYNEQFF,TGCGCCAGCAGCGCTTGGACGTACAATGAGCAGTTCTTC
.,TRBV6-1,.,TRBJ1-2,CASSERGRGGYTF,TGTGCCAGCAGTGAAAGGGGAAGGGGAGGCTACACCTTC
.,TRBV7-9,.,TRBJ1-1,CASSISKGVEYTEAFF,TGTGCCAGCAGCATCTCAAAAGGGGTAGAATACACTGAAGCTTTCTTT
.,TRBV5-5,.,TRBJ2-7,CASSPDSTPLYEQYF,TGTGCCAGCAGCCCAGACTCCACGCCACTCTACGAGCAGTACTTC
.,TRBV28,.,TRBJ1-5,CASSDKRRKWHF,TGTGCCAGCAGTGACAAACGTAGGAAATGGCATTTT
.,TRBV6-6,.,TRBJ1-5,CASSYGSNQPQHF,TGTGCCAGCAGTTACGGAAGCAATCAGCCCCAGCATTTT
TRBD1,TRBV28,.,TRBJ1-2,CASSLSAGGNYGYTF,TGTGCCAGCAGTTTATCGGCAGGGGGCAACTATGGCTACACCTTC
TRBD1,TRBV28,once,TRBJ1-2,CAVPLSGGHYGYTF,TGTGCCGTGCCCCTTTCAGGGGGCCACTATGGCTACACCTTC
TRBD1,TRBV5-1,.,TRBJ2-5,CASSVYGQGGGETQYF,TGCGCCAGCAGCGTATATGGACAGGGGGGAGGAGAGACCCAGTACTTC
.,TRBV6-5,.,TRBJ2-3,CASRLHHGADTQYF,TGTGCCAGCAGACTCCACCACGGGGCCGATACGCAGTATTTT
TRBD1,TRBV27,.,TRBJ1-1,CASSLSDTGTVSTEAFF,TGTGCCAGCAGTTTATCGGACACCGGGACAGTTAGCACTGAAGCTTTCTTT
.,TRBV5-1,.,TRBJ2-3,CASSLLMLTDTQYF,TGCGCCAGCAGCTTGTTGATGCTCACAGATACGCAGTATTTT
.,TRBV7-3,.,TRBJ2-3,CASSLGGRASDTQYF,TGTGCCAGCAGCTTGGGGGGAAGGGCATCTGATACGCAGTATTTT
.,TRBV27,.,TRBJ2-7,CASSFGRGRGDEQYF,TGTGCCAGCAGTTTTGGTCGTGGCAGGGGGGACGAGCAGTACTTC
.,TRBV7-6,.,TRBJ2-5,CASSPPGTHLGTQYF,TGTGCCAGCAGTCCGCCCGGTACCCATCTGGGGACCCAGTACTTC
.,TRBV23-1,.,TRBJ2-3,CASSQPKFRADTQYF,TGCGCCAGCAGTCAACCGAAGTTCAGGGCCGATACGCAGTATTTT
.,TRBV6-2/TRBV6-3,.,TRBJ2-2,CASSYGQGRTGELFF,TGTGCCAGCAGTTACGGCCAGGGGAGAACCGGGGAGCTGTTTTTT
.,TRBV6-1,.,TRBJ2-7,CASSDWGAYEQYF,TGTGCCAGCAGTGATTGGGGGGCCTACGAGCAGTACTTC
.,TRBV15,.,TRBJ1-1,CATSRDLDTEAFF,TGTGCCACCAGCAGAGATTTAGACACTGAAGCTTTCTTT
.,TRBV21-1,.,TRBJ1-4,CASSHRAEKLFF,TGTGCCAGCAGCCACAGGGCTGAAAAACTGTTTTTT
.,TRBV5-5,.,TRBJ2-7,CASSLVGVREQYF,TGTGCCAGCAGCTTGGTAGGTGTGCGGGAGCAGTACTTC
.,TRBV11-2,.,TRBJ2-3,CASSLVVYDTQYF,TGTGCCAGCAGCTTAGTGGTCTACGATACGCAGTATTTT
.,TRBV10-3,.,TRBJ2-3,CAISFDPGDQTTSTDTQYF,TGTGCCATCAGTTTCGACCCCGGGGACCAAACTACTAGCACAGATACGCAGTATTTT
.,TRBV5-1,.,TRBJ1-3,CASSPEAGSRNTIYF,TGCGCCAGCAGCCCAGAGGCAGGCAGTCGAAACACCATATATTTT
.,TRBV30,once,TRBJ2-5,CAWSVGGPGETQYF,TGTGCCTGGAGTGTGGGGGGCCCCGGGGAGACCCAGTACTTC
TRBD2,TRBV3-1/TRBV3-2,.,TRBJ2-3,CASSRRTAGDIDTQYF,TGTGCCAGCAGCCGGCGTACAGCGGGGGATATAGATACGCAGTATTTT
.,TRBV6-2/TRBV6-3,.,TRBJ1-5,CASSYSKTGQYSNQPQHF,TGTGCCAGCAGTTACTCGAAGACAGGCCAATATAGCAATCAGCCCCAGCATTTT
.,TRBV28,.,TRBJ2-3,CASSLLLGGQVGTDTQYF,TGTGCCAGCAGCCTTCTTCTGGGGGGGCAGGTGGGGACAGATACGCAGTATTTT
.,TRBV9,.,TRBJ2-3,CASSGGQGDTQYF,TGTGCCAGCAGCGGGGGGCAGGGAGATACGCAGTATTTT
.,TRBV10-2,.,TRBJ2-7,CASSEVSYEQYF,TGCGCCAGCAGTGAGGTATCCTACGAGCAGTACTTC
TRBD1,TRBV27,.,TRBJ2-7,CASSPSGGIYEQYF,TGTGCCAGCAGTCCTTCAGGGGGAATCTACGAGCAGTACTTC
.,TRBV29-1,.,TRBJ2-7,CSVLPTGFYEQYF,TGCAGCGTCCTCCCAACAGGGTTCTACGAGCAGTACTTC
.,TRBV5-1,.,TRBJ1-3,CASSLGGAHSGNTIYF,TGCGCCAGCAGCTTGGGTGGAGCTCACTCTGGAAACACCATATATTTT
.,TRBV30,few,TRBJ1-6,CAWSAHLRGSPLHF,TGTGCCTGGAGTGCCCATCTGAGGGGTTCACCCCTCCACTTT
.,TRBV25-1,.,TRBJ1-3,CASSRRGAGNTIYF,TGTGCCAGCAGTCGTAGGGGCGCGGGAAACACCATATATTTT
.,TRBV19,.,TRBJ2-6,CASSIWGLGSGANVLTF,TGTGCCAGTAGTATTTGGGGCCTAGGCTCTGGGGCCAACGTCCTGACTTTC
.,TRBV2,once,TRBJ1-1,CASRATGGNTEAFF,TGTGCCAGCAGAGCCACCGGGGGGAACACTGAAGCTTTCTTT